A selection of T cell receptor beta chains follows, all from one sample in a study of neurological immune-mediated disorders. One entry per CDR3 protein, called by TCRdb with MiXCR from the 5' RACE reads. The table has some 66,000 distinct CDR3 sequences, 3.4% seen once. Sequencing was carried out using PBMCs. The source is a man aged 35 to 55 with multiple sclerosis. CDR3s include the opening cysteine and the closing phenylalanine or tryptophan. The D gene is left open where the match is weak.

V: TRBV5-4; D: TRBD2; CDR3: CASSLASGGETQYF
V: TRBV12-3/TRBV12-4; D: -; CDR3: CASSYTGNSNQPQHF
V: TRBV7-8; D: TRBD1; CDR3: CASSPRTGDYEQYF
V: TRBV12-3/TRBV12-4; D: -; CDR3: CASSFSGNSGANVLTF
V: TRBV6-2/TRBV6-3; D: -; CDR3: CASSYKGEQFF
V: TRBV11-2; D: TRBD1; CDR3: CASSQLRQGRTGELFF
V: TRBV11-2; D: -; CDR3: CASRFSGTSAGELFF
V: TRBV5-6; D: TRBD2; CDR3: CASSLRRGSGLINEQFF
V: TRBV6-5; D: TRBD1; CDR3: CASSDREYSPLHF
V: TRBV20-1; D: -; CDR3: CSARVPNGKVDTQYF
V: TRBV5-1; D: TRBD2; CDR3: CASSLAGGGANEQYF
V: TRBV5-1; D: TRBD1; CDR3: CASSGGQGFNIQYF
V: TRBV7-9; D: TRBD2; CDR3: CASSGDYRYNEQFF
V: TRBV7-9; D: TRBD2; CDR3: CASSLRSSGRRTGELFF
V: TRBV6-5; D: -; CDR3: CASRWTETSYNEQFF
V: TRBV20-1; D: TRBD2; CDR3: CSARRGGLAAFSYNEQFF
V: TRBV29-1; D: -; CDR3: CSAPGGYEQFF
V: TRBV20-1; D: -; CDR3: CSATSTNNYGYTF
V: TRBV7-9; D: TRBD1; CDR3: CASSLVQGAAKNIQYF
V: TRBV12-3/TRBV12-4; D: -; CDR3: CASSSGGGYEQYF
V: TRBV7-6; D: -; CDR3: CASSSFYSPLHF
V: TRBV7-3; D: TRBD2; CDR3: CASSELAGWDTGELFF
V: TRBV10-3; D: -; CDR3: CAIGGKNIQYF
V: TRBV7-2; D: -; CDR3: CASSIGPSNYGYTF
V: TRBV29-1; D: TRBD1; CDR3: CSVGQSLNQPQHF
V: TRBV10-2; D: -; CDR3: CASSVPGRPQETQYF
V: TRBV5-6; D: -; CDR3: CASSLDEGYEQYF
V: TRBV7-8; D: TRBD1; CDR3: CASSATGQALQAFF
V: TRBV20-1; D: TRBD2; CDR3: CSGIAGGPDTQYF
V: TRBV7-6; D: -; CDR3: CASSLTGTYEQYF
V: TRBV5-1; D: TRBD2; CDR3: CASSLITGTTRTGEQFF
V: TRBV20-1; D: -; CDR3: CSARVPGRRTYEQYF
V: TRBV4-2; D: -; CDR3: CASSQEGHGGDDGYTF
V: TRBV5-1; D: -; CDR3: CASSPSGSTRGHEQFF
V: TRBV5-1; D: TRBD2; CDR3: CASSPNAAGGPETQYF
V: TRBV15; D: TRBD1; CDR3: CATSRSGQGREKLFF
V: TRBV18; D: TRBD1; CDR3: CASSPSETGGGQPQHF
V: TRBV20-1; D: -; CDR3: CSVLQGSNQPQHF
V: TRBV5-1; D: -; CDR3: CASSLVGANYGYTF
V: TRBV5-1; D: TRBD2; CDR3: CASSTLAGGPGNEQFF
V: TRBV20-1; D: -; CDR3: CSARDGQNYGYTF
V: TRBV27; D: TRBD1; CDR3: CATGAPGTGPYEQYF
V: TRBV27; D: -; CDR3: CASRGIGGDDTGHTEAFF
V: TRBV5-1; D: TRBD1; CDR3: CASSFGQGGTDTQYF
V: TRBV7-2; D: TRBD2; CDR3: CASRGTSGRSLNYEQYF
V: TRBV12-3/TRBV12-4; D: -; CDR3: CASSLARNSAMNTGELFF
V: TRBV5-1; D: TRBD1; CDR3: CASSLEGDRGYGYTF
V: TRBV5-1; D: -; CDR3: CASSSLQGDTEAFF
V: TRBV12-3/TRBV12-4; D: -; CDR3: CASSYRVYGYTF
V: TRBV20-1; D: TRBD2; CDR3: CSALAGRVDEQFF
V: TRBV7-9; D: -; CDR3: CASSLRNTGELFF
V: TRBV12-3/TRBV12-4; D: -; CDR3: CASAQDIGANVLTF
V: TRBV6-2/TRBV6-3; D: TRBD1; CDR3: CASSYSTGGYEQYF
V: TRBV7-9; D: -; CDR3: CASSSSRIADYNEQFF
V: TRBV7-6; D: TRBD1; CDR3: CASSPGGTYEQYF
V: TRBV27; D: TRBD1; CDR3: CASRTGDRRSDEQYF
V: TRBV7-2; D: TRBD2; CDR3: CASSPLAGYYNEQFF
V: TRBV7-3; D: -; CDR3: CASSLKVTGSNEQFF
V: TRBV29-1; D: TRBD1; CDR3: CSVEEWTGGTDTQYF
V: TRBV20-1; D: -; CDR3: CSVTEGKGTDTQYF